Listed here are 10 T cell receptor beta chains from one sample, sequenced in a study of blood T cell repertoires in COVID-19. Here immunoSEQ multiplex PCR was the method, and the copy in TCRdb shows in-frame clones only, minus some. Of more than 35,000 clones in the sample, roughly 84% were seen once. The sample was peripheral blood. The source of these receptors is a man between 70 and 80 years old with active COVID-19.

The chain recombines TRBV6-1 with TRBJ1-4; TRBD1 is a possible D gene (6 bases). This CDR3 is built from 14 residues. Deletions cut 0 bases from V and 14 bases from J, with 16 bases between. The germline gives CDR1 MNHNS, CDR2 SASEGT. CDR3 sequence (DNA): TGTGCCAGCAGTGAAGCCAGGAGTGGTAGGGGGCTGTTTTTT. Translation: CASSEARSGRGLFF.

In its sample, this clone was seen once. This chain joins TRBV4-2 and TRBJ2-7, with TRBD1 matching 9 bases. The germline V gene has CDR1 LGHNA and CDR2 YNFKEQ. The junction had 8 bases not matched to a gene; V was cut back by 0 bases and J by 5 bases. The CDR3 is 16 amino acids. DNA for the CDR3: TGTGCCAGCAGCCAAGATCGCCACAGGGGGCGGGACGAGCAGTACTTC. This gives the protein CASSQDRHRGRDEQYF.

V usage is TRBV18 and J usage is TRBJ2-1; 14 nucleotides match TRBD2. J lost 6 bases, V lost 0 bases, and 7 bases had no gene match. Germline V gives CDR1 KGHSH, CDR2 LQKENI. The CDR3 contains 18 residues. CDR3 in amino acids: CASSPPGGLAGAGNEQFF. The CDR3 region has the DNA TGTGCCAGCTCACCACCGGGGGGACTAGCGGGAGCGGGCAATGAGCAGTTCTTC.

This chain links TRBV6-2 or TRBV6-3 with TRBJ1-2; 9 positions agree with TRBD1. V trimming: 4 bases; J trimming: 7 bases; junction bases outside the gene matches: 10. In germline, CDR1 is MNHEY, CDR2 SVGEGT. The CDR3 has 15 amino acids. The CDR3 nucleotides read TGTGCCAGCAGTTCCCGGGGACAGGGAGTTTCTGGCTACACCTTC. Its protein product is CASSSRGQGVSGYTF.

V usage is TRBV11-3 and J usage is TRBJ1-1, with D possibly matching TRBD1 (5 bases). The V gene's germline CDR1 is SGHNT and CDR2 YENEEA. V lost 8 bases and J lost 10, with 14 bases in between. This CDR3 has 11 amino acids. DNA for the CDR3: TGTGCCAGCTGGGGTGGGGGAGGAGCTTTCTTT. This sequence encodes CASWGGGGAFF.

The chain employs TRBV27 and TRBJ2-7; 16 bases are a match to TRBD2. This CDR3 has 17 residues. The germline CDR1 and CDR2 sequences are MNHEY and SMNVEV (reference sequence). J was trimmed by 5 bases and V by 5 bases; bases with no gene match: 9. In DNA, the CDR3 is TGTGCCAGCAGTCTACCGGGACTAGCGGGAGGGCCCCACGAGCAGTACTTC. It is translated as CASSLPGLAGGPHEQYF.

V is TRBV15 and J is TRBJ2-3; the D gene is possibly TRBD1 (5 bases). Germline V gene data show CDR1 as LNHNV and CDR2 as YYDKDF (reference sequence). The CDR3 totals 14 residues. Trimming removed 0 bases from V and 4 bases from J, with 8 bases in between. Here the CDR3 DNA reads TGTGCCACCAGCAGAGATCAGGGTCCAGATACGCAGTATTTT. Translating it yields CATSRDQGPDTQYF. The complete variable domain, with remaining parts taken from reference TRBV15 and TRBJ2-3, reads DAMVIQNPRYQVTQFGKPVTLSCSQTLNHNVMYWYQQKSSQAPKLLFHYYDKDFNNEADTPDNFQSRRPNTSFCFLDIRSPGLGDTAMYLCATSRDQGPDTQYFGPGTRLTVL.

This chain joins TRBV25-1 and TRBJ1-6; TRBD1 matches at 9 bases. CDR1 is MGHDK and CDR2 is SYGVNS in the germline V gene. The CDR3 contains 15 residues. V trimming: 7 bases; J trimming: 9 bases; junction bases outside the gene matches: 10. Here the CDR3 DNA reads TGTGCCAGCAACCCCGCCGGGACAGGGTTTTCACCCCTCCACTTT. Protein: CASNPAGTGFSPLHF.

The chain is built from TRBV6-5 and TRBJ1-2, with TRBD1 identical over 7 bases. Trimming at V came to 6 bases and at J to 4 bases, leaving 5 bases not matched to a gene. The germline V gene has CDR1 MNHEY and CDR2 SVGAGI. The CDR3 is made up of 13 amino acids. The CDR3 nucleotides are TGTGCCAGCAGCCGGACAGGACCCTATGGCTACACCTTC. Amino acids: CASSRTGPYGYTF.

About this clone: One end of the junction is discordant with germline, which a read error may explain. The J gene is TRBJ2-5, the V gene TRBV12-5; 8 positions agree with TRBD1. This CDR3 has 12 residues. Germline CDR1 LGHNT, CDR2 FRNRAP. The CDR3 reads CASGSDRESQYF. The CDR3, as DNA: TGTGCTAGTGGCTCGGACAGGGAGAGCCAGTACTTC.